The rows below give T cell receptor beta chains drawn from one sample of a study of cytomegalovirus exposure and HLA in healthy donors. The assay was immunoSEQ multiplex PCR, and TCRdb's table has in-frame clones only and misses some. The sample includes tens of thousands of clones, 81% seen only once; the top ten take approximately 1.3%. The source material was PBMCs. Source of these receptors: a girl aged 2 to 10 in good health and CMV-seropositive. The CDR3 runs from the conserved cysteine through the conserved F or W. A D gene is named only where the DNA matches it firmly. Part of the rows lack a size; the others show once, few, many or a class for expanded clones.

J	V	size	D	DNA	CDR3
TRBJ1-2	TRBV6-1	NA	TRBD1	TGTGCCAGCAGTGTGGGACAGAAGGGGGGCTACACCTTC	CASSVGQKGGYTF
TRBJ1-2	TRBV28	NA	NA	TGTGCCAGCGGGCTTAGGGGCTACACCTTC	CASGLRGYTF
TRBJ1-2	TRBV6-5	NA	TRBD1	TGTGCCAGCAGCCCGGGACAGACCCTTTTAGGTGGCTACACCTTC	CASSPGQTLLGGYTF
TRBJ1-1	TRBV20-1	few	NA	TGCAGTGCTAGGCCGACAGGTAAAGCTTTCTTT	CSARPTGKAFF
TRBJ1-1	TRBV18	NA	TRBD1	TGTGCCAGCTCACCAGTCCCGGGACAGGGGTTGACTGAAGCTTTCTTT	CASSPVPGQGLTEAFF
TRBJ2-3	TRBV25-1	NA	NA	TGTGCCAGCAGTGAATATTCGGGACGGCGGGGACCTGATGGGCAGTATTTT	CASSEYSGRRGPDGQYF
TRBJ1-1	TRBV6-5	NA	TRBD1	TGTGCCAGCAGTTACCTAGGGGGCTTCAGGACTGAAGCTTTCTTT	CASSYLGGFRTEAFF
TRBJ2-1	TRBV29-1	once	NA	TGCAGCGTTGAGCAGCAGCCAGGGCGCAATGAGCAGTTCTTC	CSVEQQPGRNEQFF
TRBJ2-7	TRBV10-3	NA	NA	TGTGCCATCAGTGAGTCCGGGGGGTCCCTTCGTGGGACAGGCGTTTGGGAGCAGTACTTC	CAISESGGSLRGTGVWEQYF
TRBJ1-5	TRBV19	NA	TRBD1	TGTGCCAGTACCGGGACAGCCATCGGCAATCAGCCCCAGCATTTT	CASTGTAIGNQPQHF
TRBJ1-1	TRBV19	NA	TRBD1	TGTGCCAGTAGTCCCGCGGGACAGATCGCTGAAGCTTTCTTT	CASSPAGQIAEAFF
TRBJ1-2	TRBV7-9	NA	TRBD1	TGTGCCACCACACAGGGGGACTATGGCTACACCTTC	CATTQGDYGYTF
TRBJ1-5	TRBV27	NA	NA	TGTGCCAGCAGTTTATGGGCCCCCAATCAGCCCCAGCATTTT	CASSLWAPNQPQHF
TRBJ1-1	TRBV6-1	NA	NA	TGTGCCAGCAGTGAAACACAGGGTTGGACTGAAGCTTTCTTT	CASSETQGWTEAFF
TRBJ2-2	TRBV6-5	few	NA	TGTGCCACCCACGACGGGGAGGTGATCACCGGGGAGCTGTTTTTT	CATHDGEVITGELFF
TRBJ2-1	TRBV11-3	NA	TRBD1	TGTGCCAGCAGCTTAGCGGACAGGGTCGATGAGCAGTTCTTC	CASSLADRVDEQFF
TRBJ2-7	TRBV10-3	NA	TRBD2	TGTGCCATCAGTGAGTCAACGGGACTAGCGGGAGTTTGGCTGTACTTC	CAISESTGLAGVWLYF
TRBJ2-7	TRBV5-6	NA	NA	TGTGCCAGCAGCTTGGGCGCAGGCGACGAGCAGTACTTC	CASSLGAGDEQYF
TRBJ2-6	TRBV13	once	NA	TGTGCCAGCAGCGACAGCTCTGGGGCCAACGTCCTGACTTTC	CASSDSSGANVLTF
TRBJ2-1	TRBV5-4	NA	NA	TGTGCCAGCAGCTTGGGCTCGGGGATTAACTACAATGAGCAGTTCTTC	CASSLGSGINYNEQFF
TRBJ2-1	TRBV15	NA	NA	TGTGCCACGTTGATTAGCGGCCCAAAATATGAGCAGTTCTTC	CATLISGPKYEQFF
TRBJ2-4	TRBV6-6	NA	NA	TGTGCCAGCAGAGGGGTAGCCAAAAACATTCAGTACTTC	CASRGVAKNIQYF
TRBJ1-2	TRBV28	NA	NA	TGTGCCAGCAGTTTTCAGGTCTCGAGATTTGTAGGCTACACCTTC	CASSFQVSRFVGYTF
TRBJ2-6	TRBV5-6	NA	NA	TGTGCCAGCAGCCCCCTATCTGGGGCCAACGTCCTGACTTTC	CASSPLSGANVLTF
TRBJ1-2	TRBV6-1	NA	NA	TGTGCCAGCAGTGAAGTTGACAGGTGGTCGTATGGCTACACCTTC	CASSEVDRWSYGYTF
TRBJ1-5	TRBV19	NA	TRBD1	TGTGCCAGTAGAGAGGGACAGGGGAGGCGTCAGCCCCAGCATTTT	CASREGQGRRQPQHF
TRBJ1-5	TRBV6-5	NA	NA	TGTGCCAGCAGTTATGAGGGGGATCAGCCCCAGCATTTT	CASSYEGDQPQHF
TRBJ1-5	TRBV2	NA	NA	TGTGCCAGCAGTGAAGCCCGAGGTAGCAATCAGCCCCAGCATTTT	CASSEARGSNQPQHF
TRBJ1-3	TRBV9	NA	NA	TGTGCCAGCAGCGTAGAGGACAGCTCTGGAAACACCATATATTTT	CASSVEDSSGNTIYF
TRBJ2-3	TRBV27	once	TRBD1	TGTGCCAGCAGTTTTCTCAGGGCGACAGGGGGGGATACGCAGTATTTT	CASSFLRATGGDTQYF
TRBJ2-7	TRBV6-5	NA	NA	TGTGCCAGCAGTTATTCCGCAGGTAGCTACGAGCAGTACTTC	CASSYSAGSYEQYF